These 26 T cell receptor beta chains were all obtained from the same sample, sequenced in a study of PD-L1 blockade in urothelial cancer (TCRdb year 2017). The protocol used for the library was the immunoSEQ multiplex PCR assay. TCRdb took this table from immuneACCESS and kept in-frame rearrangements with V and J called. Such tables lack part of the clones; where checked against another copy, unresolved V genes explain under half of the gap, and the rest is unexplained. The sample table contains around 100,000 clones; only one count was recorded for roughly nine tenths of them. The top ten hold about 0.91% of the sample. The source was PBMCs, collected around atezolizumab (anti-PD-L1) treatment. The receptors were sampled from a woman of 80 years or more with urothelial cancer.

The CDR3 loop reads CASRSDRDREYF. CDR3 DNA: TGTGCCAGCAGGTCTGACCGGGACAGGGAATACTTC. The chain uses TRBV6-5 and TRBJ2-7; 9 positions agree with TRBD1. CDR1 and CDR2 (germline): MNHEY, SVGAGI. V shed 6 bases, J shed 13 bases, and the junction held 10 bases outside the gene matches. The CDR3 consists of 12 residues.

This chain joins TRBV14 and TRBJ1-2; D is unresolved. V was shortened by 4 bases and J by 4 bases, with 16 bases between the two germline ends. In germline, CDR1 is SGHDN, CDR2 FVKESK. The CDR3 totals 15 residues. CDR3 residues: CASSPLGGYPYGYTF. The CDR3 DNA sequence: TGTGCCAGCAGCCCTCTGGGAGGGTATCCCTATGGCTACACCTTC.

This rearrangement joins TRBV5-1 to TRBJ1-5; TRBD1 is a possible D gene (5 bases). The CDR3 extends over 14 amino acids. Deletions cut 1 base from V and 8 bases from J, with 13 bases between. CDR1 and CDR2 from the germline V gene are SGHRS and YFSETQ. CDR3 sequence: CASSLNGGEKPQHF. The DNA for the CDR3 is TGCGCCAGCAGCTTGAACGGGGGTGAGAAGCCCCAGCATTTT.

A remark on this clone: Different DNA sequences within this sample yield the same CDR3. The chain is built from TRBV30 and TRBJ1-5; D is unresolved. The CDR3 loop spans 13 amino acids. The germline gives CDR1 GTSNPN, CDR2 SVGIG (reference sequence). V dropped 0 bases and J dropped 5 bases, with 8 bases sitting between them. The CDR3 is CAWSVGRDQPQHF. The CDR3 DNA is TGTGCCTGGAGTGTAGGGAGGGATCAGCCCCAGCATTTT. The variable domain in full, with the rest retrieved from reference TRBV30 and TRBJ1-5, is SQTIHQWPATLVQPVGSPLSLECTVEGTSNPNLYWYRQAAGRGLQLLFYSVGIGQISSEVPQNLSASRPQDRQFILSSKKLLLSDSGFYLCAWSVGRDQPQHFGDGTRLSIL.

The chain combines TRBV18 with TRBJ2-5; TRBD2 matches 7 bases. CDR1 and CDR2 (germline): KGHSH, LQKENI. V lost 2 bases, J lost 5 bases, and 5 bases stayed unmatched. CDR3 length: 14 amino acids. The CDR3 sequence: CASSPLGGSETQYF. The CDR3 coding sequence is TGTGCCAGCTCACCATTAGGCGGGAGTGAGACCCAGTACTTC.

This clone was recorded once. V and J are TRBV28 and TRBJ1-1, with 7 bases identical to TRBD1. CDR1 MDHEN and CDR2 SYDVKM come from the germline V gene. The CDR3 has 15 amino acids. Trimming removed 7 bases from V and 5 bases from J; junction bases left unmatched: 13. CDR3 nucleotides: TGTGCCAGCAAAGGTGATGACAGGGTGAGGACTGAAGCTTTCTTT. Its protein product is CASKGDDRVRTEAFF.

In DNA, the CDR3 is TGTGCCAGCAGTTTAGTACAGGGTCAGAACGAGCAGTACTTC. Translation: CASSLVQGQNEQYF. The J gene is TRBJ2-7, the V gene TRBV28, with D possibly matching TRBD1 (6 bases). Germline loops: CDR1 MDHEN, CDR2 SYDVKM. This CDR3 spans 14 amino acids. V was pared by 2 bases and J by 5 bases, with 13 bases between.

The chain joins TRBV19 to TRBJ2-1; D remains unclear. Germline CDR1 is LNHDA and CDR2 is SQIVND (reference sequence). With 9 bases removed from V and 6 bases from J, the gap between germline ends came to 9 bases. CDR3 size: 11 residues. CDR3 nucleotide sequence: TGTGCCAGCCTAAATATCAATGAGCAGTTCTTC. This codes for CASLNINEQFF.

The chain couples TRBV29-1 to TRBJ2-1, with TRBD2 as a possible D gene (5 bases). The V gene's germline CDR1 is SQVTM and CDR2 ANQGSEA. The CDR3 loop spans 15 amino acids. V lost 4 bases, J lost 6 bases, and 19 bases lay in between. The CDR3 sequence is CSVVGGRQFSNEQFF. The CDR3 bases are TGCAGCGTTGTAGGAGGCAGGCAGTTCTCCAATGAGCAGTTCTTC.

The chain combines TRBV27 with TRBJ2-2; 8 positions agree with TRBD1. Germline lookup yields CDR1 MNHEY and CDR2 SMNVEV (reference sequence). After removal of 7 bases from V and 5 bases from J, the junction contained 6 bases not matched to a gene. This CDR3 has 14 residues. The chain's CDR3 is CASTHGQGTGELFF. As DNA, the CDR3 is TGTGCCAGCACCCACGGACAGGGAACCGGGGAGCTGTTTTTT.

CDR3 sequence: CASSERQGMEKLFF. The CDR3 DNA is TGTGCCAGCAGTGAACGACAGGGAATGGAAAAACTGTTTTTT. The chain combines TRBV2 with TRBJ1-4, with 7 bases matching TRBD1. This CDR3 comprises 14 residues. Germline V lookup: CDR1 SNHLY, CDR2 FYNNEI. J gave up 8 bases and V 2 bases, and 5 bases lay outside the gene matches.

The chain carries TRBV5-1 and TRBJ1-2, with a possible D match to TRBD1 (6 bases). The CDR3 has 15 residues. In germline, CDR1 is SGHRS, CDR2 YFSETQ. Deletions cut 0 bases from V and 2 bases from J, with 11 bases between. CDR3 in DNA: TGCGCCAGCAGCTTGGACAGGGAGACGAACTATGGCTACACCTTC. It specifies CASSLDRETNYGYTF.

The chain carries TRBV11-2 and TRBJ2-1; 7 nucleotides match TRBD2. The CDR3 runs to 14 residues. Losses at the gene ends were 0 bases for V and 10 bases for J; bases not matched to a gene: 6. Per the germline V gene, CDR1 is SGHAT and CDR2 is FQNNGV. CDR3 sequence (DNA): TGTGCCAGCAGCTTAGACCAGGGACTAAACGAGCAGTTCTTC. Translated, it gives CASSLDQGLNEQFF.

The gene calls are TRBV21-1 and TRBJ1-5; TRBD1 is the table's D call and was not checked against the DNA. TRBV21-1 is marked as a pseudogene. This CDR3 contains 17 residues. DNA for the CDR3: TGTGCCAGCAGCACCGTCTCTGGACAGGGGGCGGGTCAGCCCCAGCATTTT. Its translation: CASSTVSGQGAGQPQHF.

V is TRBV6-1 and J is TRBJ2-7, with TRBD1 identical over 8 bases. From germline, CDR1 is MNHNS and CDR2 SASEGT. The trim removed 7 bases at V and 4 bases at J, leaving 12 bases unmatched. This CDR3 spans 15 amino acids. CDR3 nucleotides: TGTGCCAGCACGCAGCCGACAGGGGTTCCTTACGAGCAGTACTTC. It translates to CASTQPTGVPYEQYF.

CDR3 DNA sequence: TGTGCCAGCAGTTTTGGGGGGACCCCGGTCGATGGCTACACCTTC. Amino acid sequence: CASSFGGTPVDGYTF. This chain joins TRBV28 and TRBJ1-2, with D perhaps matching TRBD1 (5 bases). Trimming removed 3 bases at V and 6 bases at J, with 17 bases between. The V gene's germline CDR1 is MDHEN and CDR2 SYDVKM. The CDR3 loop spans 15 amino acids.

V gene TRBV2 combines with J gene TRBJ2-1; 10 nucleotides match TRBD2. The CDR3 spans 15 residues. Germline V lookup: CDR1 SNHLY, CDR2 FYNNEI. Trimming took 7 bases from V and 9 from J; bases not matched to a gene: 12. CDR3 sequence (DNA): TGTGCCAGCAAGGCAGCTAGCGGGAGAGGGGGTGAGCAGTTCTTC. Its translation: CASKAASGRGGEQFF. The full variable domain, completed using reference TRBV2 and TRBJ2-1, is EPEVTQTPSHQVTQMGQEVILRCVPISNHLYFYWYRQILGQKVEFLVSFYNNEISEKSEIFDDQFSVERPDGSNFTLKIRSTKLEDSAMYFCASKAASGRGGEQFFGPGTRLTVL.

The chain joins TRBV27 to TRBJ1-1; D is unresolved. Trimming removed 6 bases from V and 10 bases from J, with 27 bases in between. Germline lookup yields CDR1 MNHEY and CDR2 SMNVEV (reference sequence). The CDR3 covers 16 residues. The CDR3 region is CASSRLAGLQITGAFF. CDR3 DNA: TGTGCCAGCAGCCGTCTAGCCGGACTCCAAATTACGGGAGCTTTCTTT.

The CDR3 nucleotides read TGTGCCATCAGTGAGGACAGGGGCCAGCAGTTCTTC. Translation: CAISEDRGQQFF. The chain joins TRBV10-3 to TRBJ2-1; TRBD1 matches at 8 bases. The J segment lost 11 bases and the V segment lost 2 bases, leaving 2 bases of the junction unmatched. CDR1 ENHRY and CDR2 SYGVKD come from the germline V gene. CDR3 length: 12 residues.

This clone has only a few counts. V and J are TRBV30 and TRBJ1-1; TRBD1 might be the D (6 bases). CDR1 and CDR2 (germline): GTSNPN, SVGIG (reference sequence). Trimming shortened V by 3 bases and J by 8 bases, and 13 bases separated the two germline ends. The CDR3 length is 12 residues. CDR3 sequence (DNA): TGTGCCTGGAGGGGGATCGACAGGGAAGCTTTCTTT. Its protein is CAWRGIDREAFF.

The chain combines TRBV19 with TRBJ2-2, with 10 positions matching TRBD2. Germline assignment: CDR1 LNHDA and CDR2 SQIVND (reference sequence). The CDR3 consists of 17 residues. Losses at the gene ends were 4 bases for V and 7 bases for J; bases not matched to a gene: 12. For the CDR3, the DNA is TGTGCCAGTAGTAACAGCGGGAGGGCCATAATCATCGGGGAGCTGTTTTTT. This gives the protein CASSNSGRAIIIGELFF. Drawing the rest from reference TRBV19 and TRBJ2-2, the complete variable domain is DGGITQSPKYLFRKEGQNVTLSCEQNLNHDAMYWYRQDPGQGLRLIYYSQIVNDFQKGDIAEGYSVSREKKESFPLTVTSAQKNPTAFYLCASSNSGRAIIIGELFFGEGSRLTVL.

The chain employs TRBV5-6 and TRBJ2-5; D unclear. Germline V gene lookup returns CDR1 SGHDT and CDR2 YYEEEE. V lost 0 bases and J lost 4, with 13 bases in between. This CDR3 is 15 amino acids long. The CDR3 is CASSLVNRNLETQYF. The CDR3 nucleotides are TGTGCCAGCAGCTTGGTAAACAGAAACCTAGAGACCCAGTACTTC.

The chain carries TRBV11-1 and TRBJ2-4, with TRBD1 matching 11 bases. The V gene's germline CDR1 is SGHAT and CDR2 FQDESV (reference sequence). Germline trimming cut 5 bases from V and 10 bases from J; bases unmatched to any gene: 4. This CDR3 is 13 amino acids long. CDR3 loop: CASSPGTGGIQYF. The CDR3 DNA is TGTGCCAGCAGCCCCGGGACAGGGGGTATTCAGTACTTC.

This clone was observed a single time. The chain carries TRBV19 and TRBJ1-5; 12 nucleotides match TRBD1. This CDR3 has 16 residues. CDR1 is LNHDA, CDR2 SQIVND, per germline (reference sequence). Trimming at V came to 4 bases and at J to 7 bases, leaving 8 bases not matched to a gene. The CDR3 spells CASSSGRDRGPQPQHF. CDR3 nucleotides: TGTGCCAGTAGTAGTGGTCGGGACAGGGGGCCCCAGCCCCAGCATTTT.

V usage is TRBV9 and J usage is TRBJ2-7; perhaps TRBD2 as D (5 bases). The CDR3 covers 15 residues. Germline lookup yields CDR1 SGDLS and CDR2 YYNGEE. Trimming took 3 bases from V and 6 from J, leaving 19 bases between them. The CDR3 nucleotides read TGTGCCAGCAGCGCTGCTCCCACTGTAGGAGGCGAGCAGTACTTC. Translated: CASSAAPTVGGEQYF.

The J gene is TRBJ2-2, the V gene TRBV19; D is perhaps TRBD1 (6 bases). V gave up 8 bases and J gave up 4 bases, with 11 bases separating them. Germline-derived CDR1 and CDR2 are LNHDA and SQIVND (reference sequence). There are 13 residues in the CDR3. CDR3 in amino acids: CASGHRVTGELFF. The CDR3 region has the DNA TGTGCCAGTGGGCACAGGGTCACCGGGGAGCTGTTTTTT.